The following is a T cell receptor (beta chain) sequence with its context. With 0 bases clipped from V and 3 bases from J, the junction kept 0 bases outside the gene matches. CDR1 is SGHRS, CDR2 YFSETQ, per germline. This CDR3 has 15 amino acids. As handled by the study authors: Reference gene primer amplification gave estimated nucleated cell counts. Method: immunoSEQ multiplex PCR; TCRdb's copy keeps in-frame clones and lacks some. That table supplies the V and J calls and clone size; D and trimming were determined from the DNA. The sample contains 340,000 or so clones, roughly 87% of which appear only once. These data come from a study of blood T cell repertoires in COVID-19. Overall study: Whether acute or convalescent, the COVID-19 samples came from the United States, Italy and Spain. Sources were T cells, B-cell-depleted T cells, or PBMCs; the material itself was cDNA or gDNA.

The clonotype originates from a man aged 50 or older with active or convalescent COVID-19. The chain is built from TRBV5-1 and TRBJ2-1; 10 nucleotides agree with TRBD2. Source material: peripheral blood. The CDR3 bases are TGCGCCAGCAGCTTGGGGACTAGCGGCTACAATGAGCAGTTCTTC. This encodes CASSLGTSGYNEQFF.